This TCR beta chain was obtained from a study of CXCR3-negative and CXCR3-positive naive CD8 T cells. The germline V gene has CDR1 LGHDT and CDR2 YNNKEL (reference sequence). The CDR3 contains 16 residues. With UMI labels, 5' RACE was used to prepare the TRB cDNA libraries. After re-calling the 5' RACE reads, TCRdb lists one entry per CDR3 protein, DNA absent. The repertoire table contains around 140,000 distinct CDR3 sequences. The receptor was isolated from a human donor in good health. Some clones in this sample may be carry-over from other donors' samples. The sequenced material came from naive CXCR3- CD8+ T cells from blood. As for subset: CD45RO-CCR7+CD27+CD95- naive CD8+ T cells lacking CXCR3 (TNR3-). The J gene is TRBJ2-1, the V gene TRBV3-1; with no DNA, the TCRdb D assignment of TRBD2 cannot be verified. The CDR3 sequence is CASSKLSGASYNEQFF.